This TCR beta chain was profiled in a study of T-cell reconstitution after alpha-beta-depleted transplantation in children. V lost 6 bases, J lost 0 bases, and 12 bases lay in between. The CDR3 has 15 residues. Germline CDR1 reads SNHLY; CDR2 reads FYNNEI. Unique molecular identifiers were incorporated during preparation of the TCRbeta library. TCRdb fed the PCR reads into MiXCR, producing one record per CDR3 protein. This table holds about 420,000 distinct CDR3 sequences, roughly 16% found once. Concerning this clonotype: The target antigen is unknown.

Findings and caveats of the study: Newly made T cells mostly supplied T-cell counts and diversity one year after transplant. Roughly two months post-transplant, alpha-beta T cells reportedly originated from several hundred graft clones that had expanded. Some patients' high day-60 TCRbeta diversity was traced to surviving recipient T cells and thymic progenitors.

The TCR sequence derives from a boy younger than two who had a stem cell transplant for Wiskott-Aldrich syndrome, so the T cells may come from the graft donor. The sequencing used PBMCs, mostly from graft donor cells, collected 360 days after TCRalphabeta/CD19-depleted stem cell transplant. V gene TRBV2 combines with J gene TRBJ2-1, with D uncertain. CDR3 loop: CASRLLGISYNEQFF. The DNA of the CDR3 is TGTGCCAGCAGACTTCTAGGGATCTCCTACAATGAGCAGTTCTTC.